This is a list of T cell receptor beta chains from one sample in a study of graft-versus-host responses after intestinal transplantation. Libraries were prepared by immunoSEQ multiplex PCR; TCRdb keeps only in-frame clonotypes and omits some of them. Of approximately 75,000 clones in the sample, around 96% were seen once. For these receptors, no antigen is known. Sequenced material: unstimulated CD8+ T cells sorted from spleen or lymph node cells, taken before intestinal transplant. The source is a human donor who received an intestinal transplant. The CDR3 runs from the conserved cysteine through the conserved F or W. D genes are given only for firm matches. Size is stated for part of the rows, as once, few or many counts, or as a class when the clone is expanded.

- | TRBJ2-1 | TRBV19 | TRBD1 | TGTGCCAGTACAACCGGACAGGGTTGGAATGAGCAGTTCTTC | CASTTGQGWNEQFF
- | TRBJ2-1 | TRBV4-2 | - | TGTGCCAGCAGCCCCAGGGAAGACCACCTCCCCGGGGATGAGCAGTTCTTC | CASSPREDHLPGDEQFF
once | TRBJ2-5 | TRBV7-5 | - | TGTGCCAGAAGCCCGAGTGGCGGGAGAAAAGAGACCCAGTACTTC | CARSPSGGRKETQYF
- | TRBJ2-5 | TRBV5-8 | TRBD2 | TGTGCCAGCAGCTTGGGGAGCGGGGTTGGGGAGACCCAGTACTTC | CASSLGSGVGETQYF
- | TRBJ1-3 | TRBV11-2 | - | TGTGCCAGCAGCTTAGTACAGGACTCTGGAAACACCATATATTTT | CASSLVQDSGNTIYF
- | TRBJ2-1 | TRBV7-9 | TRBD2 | TGTGCCAGCAGCTCCGTGACTAGCGGGAGTAGCGGTGAGCAGTTCTTC | CASSSVTSGSSGEQFF
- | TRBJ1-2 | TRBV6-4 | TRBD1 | TGTGCCAGCAGTAAAACGCCCCCGAGGACAGGGTGGGACTATGGCTACACCTTC | CASSKTPPRTGWDYGYTF
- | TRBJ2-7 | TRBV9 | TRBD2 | TGTGCCAGCAGCGTAGTAGGGCTAGCGGACGAGCAGTACTTC | CASSVVGLADEQYF
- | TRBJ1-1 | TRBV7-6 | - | TGTGCCAGCAGCCTGGGGGGGATGGAGGGGCGGTGGAACACTGAAGCTTTCTTT | CASSLGGMEGRWNTEAFF
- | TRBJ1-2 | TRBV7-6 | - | TGTGCCAGCAGCTCAGAGTCTAAATCTCGAAAGACCTATGGCTACACCTTC | CASSSESKSRKTYGYTF
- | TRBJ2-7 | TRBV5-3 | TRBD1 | TGTGCCAGAAGCATAACAGGGGGTGCCTACGAGCAGTACTTC | CARSITGGAYEQYF
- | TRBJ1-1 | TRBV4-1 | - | TGCGCCAGCAGCCTCTCACGGCAGGGCGCCCCTGAAGCTTTCTTT | CASSLSRQGAPEAFF
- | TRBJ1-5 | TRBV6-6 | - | TGTGCCAGCAGTTACCCGGGTTATGGGGCCGGCCAGCCCCAGCATTTT | CASSYPGYGAGQPQHF
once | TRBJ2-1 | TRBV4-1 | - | TGCGCCAGCAGCCAAGAAAGTCGGGTTGAGCAGTTCTTC | CASSQESRVEQFF
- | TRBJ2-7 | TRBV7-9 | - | TGTGCCAGCAGCTTAGCCGGACTATCCTACGAGCAGTACTTC | CASSLAGLSYEQYF
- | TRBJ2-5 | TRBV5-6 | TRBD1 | TGTGCCAGCAGCTGGGACAGGGCGGGGGAGACCCAGTACTTC | CASSWDRAGETQYF
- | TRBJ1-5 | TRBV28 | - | TGTGCCAGCAGTTTAGATGTCTGGGGGCTATATAGCAATCAGCCCCAGCATTTT | CASSLDVWGLYSNQPQHF
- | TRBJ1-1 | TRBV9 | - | TGTGCCAGCAGCGTAGGGACAGCAAACACTGAAGCTTTCTTT | CASSVGTANTEAFF
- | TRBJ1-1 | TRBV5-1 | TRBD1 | TGCGCCAGCAGCTTGGCCTACAGGGGGCACACTGAAGCTTTCTTT | CASSLAYRGHTEAFF
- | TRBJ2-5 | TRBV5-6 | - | TGTGCCAGCAGCTTATGGCGACAAGAGGAGACCCAGTACTTC | CASSLWRQEETQYF
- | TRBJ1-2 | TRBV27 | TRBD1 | TGTGCCAGCAGTTCAGGGGGTGACTATGGCTACACCTTC | CASSSGGDYGYTF
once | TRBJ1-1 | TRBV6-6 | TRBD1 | TGTGCCAGCAAGACAGGGGTGAACACTGAAGCTTTCTTT | CASKTGVNTEAFF
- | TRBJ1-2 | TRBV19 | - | TGTGCCAGTAGTATGGGAGTATGGGGCTACACCTTC | CASSMGVWGYTF
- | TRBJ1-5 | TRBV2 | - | TGTGCCAGCAGTGCACAGGGAGGCCATCAGCCCCAGCATTTT | CASSAQGGHQPQHF
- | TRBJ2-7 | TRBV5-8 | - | TGTGCCAGCAGCTTGGTAGATCTCGTTCGGGCCGAGGCCTACGAGCAGTACTTC | CASSLVDLVRAEAYEQYF
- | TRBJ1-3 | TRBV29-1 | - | TGCAGCGTTGAAGGAAGGGTATCGGCCGGAAACACCATATATTTT | CSVEGRVSAGNTIYF
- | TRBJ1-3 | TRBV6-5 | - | TGTGCCAGCAGCGCTGGCAGGGGTGGACACACCATATATTTT | CASSAGRGGHTIYF
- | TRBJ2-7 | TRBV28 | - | TGTGCCAGCAGTTTGGGATTCTACGAGCAGTACTTC | CASSLGFYEQYF
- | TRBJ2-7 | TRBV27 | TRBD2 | TGTGCCAGCAGTCCCCTGTGGGTAGCGGGAGGGGGCTCCTACGAGCAGTACTTC | CASSPLWVAGGGSYEQYF
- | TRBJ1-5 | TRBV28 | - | TGTGCCAGCAGTTTGGTCGCACAGCAAAATCAGCCCCAGCATTTT | CASSLVAQQNQPQHF
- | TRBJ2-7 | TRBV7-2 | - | TGTGCCAGCAGCTCCAGTCAGGGAGTCTACGAGCAGTACTTC | CASSSSQGVYEQYF
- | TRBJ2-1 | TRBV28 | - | TGTGCCAGCAGCTCAGGGTTTGCGGCCTACAATGAGCAGTTCTTC | CASSSGFAAYNEQFF
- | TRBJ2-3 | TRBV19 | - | TGTGCCAGTAGTATTGGAGGGAGCTACACAGATACGCAGTATTTT | CASSIGGSYTDTQYF
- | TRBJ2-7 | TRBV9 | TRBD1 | TGTGCCAGCAGCGTAGCTGGGACAGGGGCCTCCTACGAGCAGTACTTC | CASSVAGTGASYEQYF
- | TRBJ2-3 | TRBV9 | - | TGTGCCAGCAGCGTATCGGGGACTAGCACAGATACGCAGTATTTT | CASSVSGTSTDTQYF
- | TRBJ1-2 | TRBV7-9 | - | TGTGCCAGCAGCCATATCCTGCTTGGCTATGGCTACACCTTC | CASSHILLGYGYTF
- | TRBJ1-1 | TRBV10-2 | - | TGCGCCAGCAGTGTCCCGGGACCCAACACTGAAGCTTTCTTT | CASSVPGPNTEAFF
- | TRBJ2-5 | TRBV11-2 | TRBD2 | TGTGCCAGCAGCTTAGTAGGTAGCGGGACGTCCCAGTACTTC | CASSLVGSGTSQYF
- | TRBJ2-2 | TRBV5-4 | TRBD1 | TGTGCCAGCAGTTGGACAGGCAGTGGCACCGGGGAGCTGTTTTTT | CASSWTGSGTGELFF
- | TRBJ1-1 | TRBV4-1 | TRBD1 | TGCGCCAGCAGCCAAGGGAGAACAGGGGGGAGCACTGAAGCTTTCTTT | CASSQGRTGGSTEAFF
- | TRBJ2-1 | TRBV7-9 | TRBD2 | TGTGCCAGCAGCTTAGTCGGACTAGTAGTAATTGAGCAGTTCTTC | CASSLVGLVVIEQFF
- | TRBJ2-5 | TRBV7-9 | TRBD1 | TGTGCCAGCAGCTCTACGATAGGGGGCATGGAGACCCAGTACTTC | CASSSTIGGMETQYF
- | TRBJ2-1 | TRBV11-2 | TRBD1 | TGTGCCAGCAGCTTAGTACCCGACAGGGACTACAATGAGCAGTTCTTC | CASSLVPDRDYNEQFF
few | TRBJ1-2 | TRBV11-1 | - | TGTGCCAGCAGCTCGGGGGCCCGAGGCCACACCTTC | CASSSGARGHTF
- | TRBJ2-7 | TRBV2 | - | TGTGCCACCATTCCCTCCGGGACTCAGGCGGGCTCCTACGAGCAGTACTTC | CATIPSGTQAGSYEQYF
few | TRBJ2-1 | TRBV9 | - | TGTGCCAGCAGCGGGCGGGACTGGGGGGATGAGCAGTTCTTC | CASSGRDWGDEQFF
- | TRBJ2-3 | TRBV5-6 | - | TGTGCCAGCAGCTTGGCTGAGGGAGATACGCAGTATTTT | CASSLAEGDTQYF
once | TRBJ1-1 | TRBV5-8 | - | TGTGCCAGCAGCCCCTATACAGGGAACACTGAAGCTTTCTTT | CASSPYTGNTEAFF
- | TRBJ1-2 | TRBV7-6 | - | TGTGCCAGCAGCTTAGCGGAGGCCCCTTGGGGGAACTATGGCTACACCTTC | CASSLAEAPWGNYGYTF
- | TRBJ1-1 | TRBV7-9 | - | TGTGCCAGCAGCTTAGTACAGGGTGACACTGAAGCTTTCTTT | CASSLVQGDTEAFF
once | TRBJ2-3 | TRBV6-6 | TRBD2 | TGTGCCAGCAGGCCCGGACTAGCGTCTAGCACAGATACGCAGTATTTT | CASRPGLASSTDTQYF
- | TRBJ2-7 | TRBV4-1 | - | TGCGCCAGCAGCCTGGAGAGCTCCTACGAGCAGTACTTC | CASSLESSYEQYF
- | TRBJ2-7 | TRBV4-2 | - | TGTGCCAGCAGCCAAGGGGCGGAAACCTACGAGCAGTACTTC | CASSQGAETYEQYF
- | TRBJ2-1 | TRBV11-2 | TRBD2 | TGTGCCAGCAGCTTAGATAGTGGGTTGGCTAGCGGGTCTCAGTTCTTC | CASSLDSGLASGSQFF